Listed below are T cell receptor beta chains from one sample, sequenced in a study of beta chain features in type 1 diabetes. Generated by immunoSEQ multiplex PCR, the TCRdb table keeps only in-frame clones and is missing some. This sample has 860,000 or so clones, with roughly a sixth found just once. Source material: naive CD4+ T cells from blood. These receptors came from a young woman in good health. CDR3s include the opening cysteine and the closing phenylalanine or tryptophan. The D gene is left open where the match is weak. Part of the rows lack a size; the others show once, few, many or a class for expanded clones.

TRBJ2-2 NA TRBV11-3 NA CASSDPNTGELFF TGTGCCAGCAGCGATCCGAACACCGGGGAGCTGTTTTTT
TRBJ2-7 NA TRBV4-3 few CASSQALGVGEQYF TGCGCCAGCAGCCAAGCTTTAGGGGTAGGGGAGCAGTACTTC
TRBJ1-2 TRBD1 TRBV18 NA CASSPTGDPYGYTF TGTGCCAGCTCACCTACAGGGGATCCCTATGGCTACACCTTC
TRBJ2-2 NA TRBV19 few CASSIVDRTGELFF TGTGCCAGTAGTATAGTCGACAGAACCGGGGAGCTGTTTTTT
TRBJ2-1 TRBD2 TRBV7-9 few CASSLGSSGLAYEQFF TGTGCCAGCAGCTTAGGATCTAGCGGGCTCGCCTATGAGCAGTTCTTC
TRBJ2-5 TRBD2 TRBV29-1 NA CSVVSGREETQYF TGCAGCGTTGTCAGCGGGAGGGAAGAGACCCAGTACTTC
TRBJ1-2 NA TRBV7-2 few CASSFSLNYGYTF TGTGCCAGCAGCTTCAGCCTAAACTATGGCTACACCTTC
TRBJ2-5 NA TRBV10-3 NA CAISESQETQYF TGTGCCATCAGTGAGTCCCAAGAGACCCAGTACTTC
TRBJ2-5 TRBD1 TRBV5-4 few CASSLGVKGTGAKETQYF TGTGCCAGCAGCTTGGGGGTAAAAGGGACAGGGGCCAAAGAGACCCAGTACTTC
TRBJ1-5 NA TRBV19 few CASRWSHGNQPQHF TGTGCCAGTAGATGGTCTCATGGGAATCAGCCCCAGCATTTT
TRBJ1-5 NA TRBV28 few CASSLRSSQPQHF TGTGCCAGCAGTTTGCGGTCGTCTCAGCCCCAGCATTTT
TRBJ2-3 NA TRBV5-6 NA CASSLASTDTQYF TGTGCCAGCAGCTTGGCTAGCACAGATACGCAGTATTTT
TRBJ2-7 NA TRBV5-6 once CASSLARGTVGSYEQYF TGTGCCAGCAGCTTGGCACGCGGAACCGTTGGATCCTACGAGCAGTACTTC
TRBJ1-2 NA TRBV9 NA CASSVGPGGSGYTF TGTGCCAGCAGCGTAGGTCCCGGGGGCAGTGGCTACACCTTC
TRBJ2-1 TRBD2 TRBV5-4 few CASSLATSGVGNEQFF TGTGCCAGCAGCTTGGCCACTAGCGGCGTAGGGAATGAGCAGTTCTTC
TRBJ2-4 TRBD1 TRBV18 few CASSPSEGTGGVQYF TGTGCCAGCTCACCATCCGAGGGCACAGGGGGCGTTCAGTACTTC
TRBJ1-1 NA TRBV6-4 NA CASSAEPGTEAFF TGTGCCAGCAGTGCGGAGCCGGGCACTGAAGCTTTCTTT
TRBJ2-5 NA TRBV5-1 NA CASSFSTYLQETQYF TGCGCCAGCAGCTTTTCTACTTACTTACAAGAGACCCAGTACTTC
TRBJ2-7 TRBD1 TRBV6-5 few CASGPYGQGSYEQYF TGTGCCAGCGGCCCCTACGGACAGGGATCCTACGAGCAGTACTTC
TRBJ1-2 NA TRBV7-8 NA CASSLLNSRTGGYTF TGTGCCAGCAGCTTATTGAACAGCCGAACGGGGGGCTACACCTTC
TRBJ2-7 NA TRBV7-2 few CASSLQADSSYEQYF TGTGCCAGCAGCTTACAAGCGGACAGCTCCTACGAGCAGTACTTC
TRBJ1-5 TRBD1 TRBV28 NA CASSSTGGARQPQHF TGTGCCAGCAGTTCGACAGGGGGCGCGAGGCAGCCCCAGCATTTT
TRBJ2-5 NA TRBV2 NA CASRARTSPQTQYF TGTGCCAGCAGGGCTCGTACTAGCCCCCAGACCCAGTACTTC
TRBJ2-1 NA TRBV6-4 few CATAYGISNNEQFF TGTGCCACCGCGTACGGGATTAGCAACAATGAGCAGTTCTTC
TRBJ2-7 NA TRBV2 few CASSLRRTLSYEQYF TGTGCCAGCAGTCTCAGACGAACCTTATCCTACGAGCAGTACTTC
TRBJ2-1 NA TRBV6-5 few CASRLDNQGREQFF TGTGCCAGCAGACTGGACAACCAGGGGAGAGAGCAGTTCTTC
TRBJ2-1 TRBD2 TRBV4-3 NA CASSHRALAGAYNEQFF TGCGCCAGCAGCCACCGAGCACTAGCGGGCGCCTACAATGAGCAGTTCTTC
TRBJ2-5 TRBD2 TRBV29-1 few CSVATSGRSETQYF TGCAGCGTTGCTACTAGCGGGAGGAGTGAGACCCAGTACTTC
TRBJ2-3 NA TRBV5-1 NA CASSLMAGVTDTQYF TGCGCCAGCAGCTTGATGGCAGGGGTGACAGATACGCAGTATTTT
TRBJ2-1 NA TRBV28 few CASSTYNEQFF TGTGCCAGCAGCACATACAATGAGCAGTTCTTC
TRBJ2-7 NA TRBV23-1 NA CASIGDREQYF TGCGCCAGCATTGGGGACCGCGAGCAGTACTTC
TRBJ2-1 TRBD2 TRBV5-1 few CASSPGLAGVNEQFF TGCGCCAGCAGCCCCGGACTAGCGGGAGTCAATGAGCAGTTCTTC
TRBJ2-1 TRBD2 TRBV4-2 few CASSQGTRGLAGNNEQFF TGTGCCAGCAGCCAAGGGACTCGGGGGCTAGCGGGAAACAATGAGCAGTTCTTC
TRBJ2-2 TRBD2 TRBV7-3 few CASSLTGTMNTGELFF TGTGCCAGCAGCTTAACCGGGACTATGAACACCGGGGAGCTGTTTTTT
TRBJ1-4 NA TRBV4-3 NA CASSQEVLGKLFF TGCGCCAGCAGCCAAGAGGTGCTCGGAAAACTGTTTTTT
TRBJ2-3 NA TRBV18 few CASSQGITDTQYF TGTGCCAGCTCACAGGGAATCACAGATACGCAGTATTTT
TRBJ1-4 NA TRBV28 few CASSSRSRGSEKLFF TGTGCCAGCAGTTCTCGATCCCGGGGGAGTGAAAAACTGTTTTTT
TRBJ2-1 TRBD1 TRBV28 NA CASSLLPGQGDNEQFF TGTGCCAGCAGTTTATTACCGGGACAGGGTGACAATGAGCAGTTCTTC
TRBJ2-7 TRBD2 TRBV6-5 few CAISESTSSEQYF TGTGCCATCAGTGAGTCGACTAGCTCTGAGCAGTACTTC
TRBJ2-1 NA TRBV5-5 NA CASSLDVSSYNEQFF TGTGCCAGCAGCTTGGATGTGAGCTCCTACAATGAGCAGTTCTTC
TRBJ2-1 NA TRBV19 few CASRLTGHNEQFF TGTGCCAGTAGATTAACAGGTCACAATGAGCAGTTCTTC
TRBJ1-2 TRBD1 TRBV9 NA CASSGADRPNRYTF TGTGCCAGCAGCGGAGCGGACAGGCCTAATCGCTACACCTTC
TRBJ2-3 NA TRBV7-9 few CASSGAPDTQYF TGTGCCAGTTCGGGAGCTCCAGATACGCAGTATTTT
TRBJ1-5 NA TRBV4-1 NA CASSHPTGNQPQHF TGCGCCAGCAGCCACCCTACAGGGAATCAGCCCCAGCATTTT
TRBJ2-7 TRBD1 TRBV28 NA CASSIPRDRATYEQYF TGTGCCAGCAGTATCCCACGGGACAGAGCGACCTACGAGCAGTACTTC
TRBJ2-5 TRBD2 TRBV2 NA CASGGGETQYF TGTGCCAGCGGGGGGGGAGAGACCCAGTACTTC
TRBJ2-5 TRBD2 TRBV28 few CASTRTSGRVETQYF TGTGCCAGCACCCGGACTAGCGGGAGGGTCGAGACCCAGTACTTC
TRBJ1-2 NA TRBV7-6 NA CASSSRGEGIGGYGYTF TGTGCCAGCAGCTCCCGGGGAGAAGGTATCGGAGGCTATGGCTACACCTTC
TRBJ2-2 TRBD1 TRBV29-1 few CSVRRQGNTGELFF TGCAGCGTCCGAAGACAGGGAAACACCGGGGAGCTGTTTTTT
TRBJ1-2 TRBD1 TRBV27 few CASSSRIGGQGHGYTF TGTGCCAGCAGTTCCCGTATCGGAGGACAGGGGCATGGCTACACCTTC
TRBJ2-7 NA TRBV10-2 NA CASIPQTFSWVQYF TGCGCCAGCATCCCCCAGACCTTTTCTTGGGTGCAGTACTTC
TRBJ2-6 TRBD2 TRBV2 few CASLGGISGANVLTF TGTGCCAGCCTGGGAGGGATCTCTGGGGCCAACGTCCTGACTTTC
TRBJ1-1 TRBD1 TRBV7-9 few CASSLSGGSWTEAFF TGTGCCAGCAGCTTATCAGGGGGCAGCTGGACTGAAGCTTTCTTT